These 9 T cell receptor beta chains were all obtained from the same sample, sequenced in a study of CD8 T cells in ankylosing spondylitis (dated by TCRdb to 2017 to 2019). Results the study describes overall, beyond this receptor: Blood from ankylosing spondylitis patients appeared to be characterized by a TCR beta motif composed of eight highly homologous amino acid variants.

The library was built by means of 5' RACE. Sequencer: Illumina HiSeq 2500. TCRdb reanalyzed the raw reads on its own, using fastp at Q25 for trimming and MiXCR for clone calling, and kept in-frame beta chains. Rows with a matching CDR3 protein are joined into one entry that keeps the most common DNA and genes. This sample holds 200,000 to 250,000 distinct CDR3 sequences; about a sixth were observed only once. The ten largest account for under 55% of the sample. No antigen is known for these receptors. Input material: blood, either unsorted or a sorted T cell fraction (not recorded which). All receptors derive from a male donor with ankylosing spondylitis.

This chain joins TRBV30 and TRBJ2-2; 7 nucleotides agree with TRBD2. This CDR3 is built from 14 residues. J lost 7 bases, V lost 2 bases, and 7 bases had no gene match. CDR1 and CDR2 (germline): GTSNPN, SVGIG (reference sequence). The CDR3 DNA reads as TGTGCCTGGAGTACCGGGACTACCGGCGGGGAGCTGTTTTTT. It translates to CAWSTGTTGGELFF.

The genes are TRBV3-1 and TRBJ2-1; 9 bases fit TRBD2. The CDR3 is 16 amino acids. The V gene end was trimmed by 3 bases and the J gene end by 4 bases; junction bases not matched to a gene: 7. The germline V gene has CDR1 LGHDT and CDR2 YNNKEL (reference sequence). The CDR3 region is CASSQGSSGAYNEQFF. CDR3 sequence (DNA): TGTGCCAGCAGCCAGGGTTCTAGCGGGGCGTACAATGAGCAGTTCTTC.

This clonotype has a handful of counts. The rearrangement joins TRBV12-3 or TRBV12-4 to TRBJ1-5; TRBD1 might be the D (5 bases). V was cut by 5 bases and J by 4 bases, with 18 bases left in between. The CDR3 has 16 residues. CDR3 sequence reads: CASSPGGSVGNQPQHF. The CDR3 DNA reads as TGTGCCAGCAGTCCCGGGGGGAGTGTTGGGAATCAGCCCCAGCATTTT.

V and J are TRBV12-3 or TRBV12-4 and TRBJ2-7; 9 bases line up with TRBD2. The ends lost 4 bases at V and 7 bases at J; junction bases unmatched: 8. The CDR3 covers 14 residues. This CDR3 reads CASSSGLALFEQYF. The CDR3 DNA is TGTGCCAGCAGTTCGGGACTAGCACTATTTGAGCAGTACTTC.

The chain recombines TRBV23-1 with TRBJ2-7; D may correspond to TRBD1 or TRBD2 (5 bases each). TRBV23-1 is sorted into the ORF group, with uncertain function. V dropped 0 bases and J dropped 3 bases, with 12 bases sitting between them. CDR3 length equals 15 residues. The CDR3 DNA reads TGCGCCAGCAGTCAATCCAAAGGGACCCACTACGAGCAGTACTTC. This codes for CASSQSKGTHYEQYF.

This clonotype was observed many times. The CDR3 DNA is TGTGCCAGCAGCTCTCATAGCGGGGATTCCGGGGAGCTGTTTTTT. It codes for CASSSHSGDSGELFF. The V gene is TRBV7-8, the J gene TRBJ2-2, with TRBD2 identical over 8 bases. Germline values: CDR1 SGHVS, CDR2 FQNEAQ. CDR3 size: 15 residues. After removal of 4 bases from V and 6 bases from J, the junction contained 7 bases not matched to a gene.

The gene calls are TRBV13 and TRBJ2-7, with a weak D call TRBD2 (5 bases). Germline CDR1 and CDR2: PRHDT and FYEKMQ (reference sequence). CDR3 size: 15 residues. V was cut by 3 bases and J by 3 bases, with 15 bases left in between. The CDR3 nucleotides read TGTGCCAGCAGCTTCGGGGATGCAAAAGTCTACGAGCAGTACTTC. This gives the protein CASSFGDAKVYEQYF.

This sequence joins TRBV11-1 and TRBJ2-3; 10 bases fit TRBD1. The CDR3 contains 18 residues. In germline, CDR1 is SGHAT, CDR2 FQDESV (reference sequence). The V segment lost 5 bases and the J segment 0 bases; nucleotides outside the gene matches: 11. This CDR3 reads CASSTWTGGDSSTDTQYF. CDR3 coding DNA: TGTGCCAGCAGCACCTGGACAGGGGGTGACTCTAGCACAGATACGCAGTATTTT.

The chain is built from TRBV6-1 and TRBJ2-5; 11 bases line up with TRBD2. Trimming cost V 6 bases and J 7 bases; bases outside gene matches: 13. CDR1 is MNHNS, CDR2 SASEGT, per germline. The CDR3 extends over 16 amino acids. The DNA of the CDR3 is TGTGCCAGCAGGGATGCTATAGCGGGGGGGCGTCGGACCCAGTACTTC. It is translated as CASRDAIAGGRRTQYF.